This T cell receptor (beta chain) emerged from a study of spatial heterogeneity in lung cancer. About the research overall: For the average unique TCR and UMI combination, more than eight occurrences appeared in raw reads. Overall study findings and caveats: For expanded intratumoral alpha and beta TCRs, counts tracked tumor mutation counts.

Documented time point: sample taken at primary tumor resection. Donors were under 90 untreated early-stage non-small cell lung cancer patients. In each case, whole RNA from tumor, nontumor lung or frozen PBMC was sequenced unsorted. This clonotype was seen a handful of times. Its antigen is not known. The presence of a unique molecular identifier marked each TCR cDNA molecule. TCRdb called the 5' RACE reads again in MiXCR, with one record for every CDR3 protein. The repertoire holds about 6,000 distinct CDR3 sequences, with more than 9% as singletons. The CDR3 consists of 15 residues. The germline V gene has CDR1 SGHTA and CDR2 FQGNSA. The V and J ends lost 0 bases and 1 base respectively, with 8 bases between them.

This sequence joins TRBV7-2 and TRBJ2-3; no clear D gene. The clonotype was recovered from a female donor with early-stage non-small cell lung cancer. The source was lung tumor tissue, collected at surgery. The CDR3 coding sequence is TGTGCCAGCAGCTTAGCGGCATCCGGCACAGATACGCAGTATTTT. Amino acids: CASSLAASGTDTQYF. The entire variable domain, with the rest obtained from reference TRBV7-2 and TRBJ2-3, is as follows: GAGVSQSPSNKVTEKGKDVELRCDPISGHTALYWYRQSLGQGLEFLIYFQGNSAPDKSGLPSDRFSAERTGGSVSTLTIQRTQQEDSAVYLCASSLAASGTDTQYFGPGTRLTVL.